The 24 T cell receptor beta chains given below trace back to one sample, sequenced in a study of identical twins. TCRdb passed the 5' RACE reads through MiXCR, listing each CDR3 protein once. The sample consists of about 280,000 distinct CDR3 sequences, about 8% of them appearing once. The sample was also reused in another study, on yellow fever vaccine responses in identical twins.

Sequences were obtained from memory (CD45RO+) T cells sorted from blood. The receptor source for this set is a woman aged 18-29 years in good health.

The CDR3 is CASSIPGQGGGYTF. Written as DNA, the CDR3 is TGTGCCAGCAGTATACCGGGACAGGGTGGTGGCTACACCTTC. The V and J genes are TRBV12-3 or TRBV12-4 and TRBJ1-2; the match to TRBD1 covers 9 bases. V was clipped by 5 bases and J by 7 bases; unmatched bases: 8. CDR3 length: 14 residues.

This clonotype was found many times. V and J are TRBV24-1 and TRBJ1-1, with D hard to call. CDR1 is KGHDR, CDR2 SFDVKD, per germline. Deletions cut 5 bases from V and 1 base from J, with 10 bases between. This CDR3 region has 14 residues. The CDR3 coding sequence is TGTGCCACCAGTGCCCCGGGGAAGAACACTGAAGCTTTCTTT. Translating gives CATSAPGKNTEAFF.

This chain links TRBV7-8 with TRBJ1-1; unclear D gene. The germline V gene encodes CDR1 SGHVS and CDR2 FQNEAQ. This CDR3 contains 13 residues. The germline V and J ends were trimmed by 2 bases and 1 base, with 5 bases remaining between them. CDR3 coding DNA: TGTGCCAGCAGCTTATGGGAGAACACTGAAGCTTTCTTT. It yields the protein CASSLWENTEAFF.

The chain carries TRBV20-1 and TRBJ2-3, with a weak D call TRBD1 (5 bases). The V and J ends lost 6 bases and 6 bases respectively, with 10 bases between them. The CDR3 extends over 11 amino acids. Germline V gives CDR1 DFQATT, CDR2 SNEGSKA (reference sequence). This chain's CDR3 is CSASRGDTQYF. The CDR3 coding sequence is TGCAGTGCGTCTAGGGGCGATACGCAGTATTTT.

This clonotype has a count of ten or more. Relative to the germline gene, one junction end is altered; a read error may explain this. The genes are TRBV28 and TRBJ1-6; D remains ambiguous. Germline V lookup: CDR1 MDHEN, CDR2 SYDVKM. The CDR3 is 14 residues long. This CDR3 reads CASSFPSYNSPLHF. DNA of the CDR3: TGTGCCAGCAGTTTCCCCTCCTACAATTCACCCCTCCACTTT. Full variable domain (remainder filled in from reference TRBV28 and TRBJ1-6): DVKVTQSSRYLVKRTGEKVFLECVQDMDHENMFWYRQDPGLGLRLIYFSYDVKMKEKGDIPEGYSVSREKKERFSLILESASTNQTSMYLCASSFPSYNSPLHFGNGTRLTVT.

The chain employs TRBV19 and TRBJ1-2, with D perhaps matching TRBD1 (5 bases). The germline V gene encodes CDR1 LNHDA and CDR2 SQIVND (reference sequence). The CDR3 has 14 amino acids. Trimming removed 7 bases at V and 4 bases at J, with 16 bases between. The CDR3 DNA reads as TGTGCCAGTACCCCGGACGGGACTACCTATGGCTACACCTTC. Translating gives CASTPDGTTYGYTF.

The chain joins TRBV20-1 to TRBJ2-5, with 10 bases matching TRBD2. The germline V gene has CDR1 DFQATT and CDR2 SNEGSKA (reference sequence). The CDR3 has 13 amino acids. V lost 5 bases and J lost 5; bases outside the gene matches: 5. The CDR3 here is CSAPAGGRETQYF. DNA for the CDR3: TGCAGTGCTCCAGCGGGGGGGCGGGAGACCCAGTACTTC.

V and J are TRBV20-1 and TRBJ2-1; 11 bases line up with TRBD1. The V segment lost 7 bases and the J segment 7 bases; nucleotides outside the gene matches: 9. Per the germline V gene, CDR1 is DFQATT and CDR2 is SNEGSKA (reference sequence). There are 14 residues in the CDR3. Here the CDR3 DNA reads TGCAGTGTAGTAGGACAGGGGGCCGGGAATGAGCAGTTCTTC. Translating gives CSVVGQGAGNEQFF.

This clonotype was recorded many times. The CDR3 nucleotides are TGTGCCAGCAGTTCAACAGGGGAAAATGAGCAGTTCTTC. It codes for CASSSTGENEQFF. The chain links TRBV12-3 or TRBV12-4 to TRBJ2-1, with 7 bases fitting TRBD1. The trim removed 4 bases at V and 7 bases at J, leaving 4 bases unmatched. The length of the CDR3 is 13 residues.

This clonotype was found a few times. V usage is TRBV24-1 and J usage is TRBJ2-3; 13 positions agree with TRBD2. From germline, CDR1 is KGHDR and CDR2 SFDVKD. This CDR3 contains 17 residues. Trimming took 3 bases from V and 5 from J; bases not matched to a gene: 7. Written as DNA, the CDR3 is TGTGCCACCAGTGATCCCCGACTAGCGGGAGGTTTAGATACGCAGTATTTT. Protein: CATSDPRLAGGLDTQYF.

This clonotype was seen a handful of times. In DNA form, the CDR3 reads TGCGCCAGCAGCCCCGGACAGGGTTTGGGTCGTGGCTACACCTTC. Translating gives CASSPGQGLGRGYTF. The chain links TRBV5-1 to TRBJ1-2, with 8 nucleotides matching TRBD1. Looked up from germline, CDR1 is SGHRS and CDR2 is YFSETQ. The CDR3 sequence is 15 residues long. V lost 4 bases and J lost 7; bases outside the gene matches: 12. Variable domain in full (rest from reference TRBV5-1 and TRBJ1-2): KAGVTQTPRYLIKTRGQQVTLSCSPISGHRSVSWYQQTPGQGLQFLFEYFSETQRNKGNFPGRFSGRQFSNSRSEMNVSTLELGDSALYLCASSPGQGLGRGYTFGSGTRLTVV.

This clonotype was picked up a small number of times. The chain is built from TRBV20-1 and TRBJ2-7, with D perhaps assigned TRBD1 or TRBD2 (5 bases each). Germline-derived CDR1 and CDR2 are DFQATT and SNEGSKA (reference sequence). Trimming took off 0 bases at V and 3 bases at J, with 18 bases between the two ends. CDR3 length equals 16 residues. CDR3 bases: TGCAGTGCTAGAGACCTACAGGAACCTAGCATCTACGAGCAGTACTTC. Amino acids: CSARDLQEPSIYEQYF.

The table lists this clonotype with a few counts. The rearrangement joins TRBV12-3 or TRBV12-4 to TRBJ1-2, with a possible D match to TRBD1 (6 bases). This CDR3 is 12 amino acids long. Trimming removed 2 bases at V and 8 bases at J, with 9 bases between. This CDR3 reads CASSLTGRGYTF. CDR3 nucleotides: TGTGCCAGCAGTTTAACAGGGCGAGGCTACACCTTC.

This clonotype was counted a few times. The chain joins TRBV6-1 to TRBJ2-2; 7 bases line up with TRBD1. Per germline, CDR1 MNHNS and CDR2 SASEGT. The CDR3 runs 13 residues. J was trimmed by 6 bases and V by 6 bases; bases with no gene match: 4. The CDR3 sequence: CASRKTGSGELFF. In nucleotides, the CDR3 is TGTGCCAGCAGAAAGACAGGGTCCGGGGAGCTGTTTTTT.

This clonotype was detected only a few times. V usage is TRBV2 and J usage is TRBJ1-5; D unresolved. Trimming pared 3 bases from V and 1 base from J, leaving 10 bases between. This CDR3 comprises 15 residues. Looked up from germline, CDR1 is SNHLY and CDR2 is FYNNEI. CDR3 residues: CASSESRQSNQPQHF. The CDR3 DNA follows: TGTGCCAGCAGTGAGTCTAGGCAGAGCAATCAGCCCCAGCATTTT.

The V gene is TRBV6-5, the J gene TRBJ2-1; 8 bases line up with TRBD2. CDR3 length equals 18 residues. The germline V gene has CDR1 MNHEY and CDR2 SVGAGI. With V trimmed by 0 bases and J by 4 bases, 11 bases remained unmatched. CDR3: CASSYSGPGGPGYNEQFF. CDR3 nucleotides: TGTGCCAGCAGTTACTCAGGTCCGGGAGGGCCGGGGTACAATGAGCAGTTCTTC.

This clonotype came up many times. The gene calls are TRBV3-1 and TRBJ1-6; D unresolved. The CDR3 has 16 residues. Trimming removed 4 bases from V and 9 bases from J, with 19 bases in between. Germline V gives CDR1 LGHDT, CDR2 YNNKEL (reference sequence). CDR3 bases: TGTGCCAGCAGCCCGCCTTGGAGCACGCGAAGTTCACCCCTCCACTTT. Its protein product is CASSPPWSTRSSPLHF.

This chain uses TRBV12-5 with TRBJ2-2, with TRBD2 matching 13 bases. V trimming: 5 bases; J trimming: 11 bases; junction bases outside the gene matches: 8. Germline assignment: CDR1 LGHNT and CDR2 FRNRAP. CDR3 length: 15 residues. CDR3 sequence (DNA): TGTGCTAGTGGTGAGACTAGCGGGAGGAACGGTGAGCTGTTTTTT. It is translated as CASGETSGRNGELFF.

This clonotype has more than one count but fewer than ten. The chain is built from TRBV20-1 and TRBJ1-2; TRBD1 is a possible D gene (5 bases). Germline V gene sequence: CDR1 DFQATT, CDR2 SNEGSKA (reference sequence). Trimming left V 6 bases short and J 4 bases short, with 15 bases between. The CDR3 runs to 13 residues. CDR3 nucleotides: TGCAGTGCCAGGGATGGGCTGGCCTATGGCTACACCTTC. It is translated as CSARDGLAYGYTF.

This clonotype was seen many times. This chain uses TRBV7-2 with TRBJ2-6; D call uncertain. V was trimmed by 7 bases and J by 0 bases, leaving 4 bases between them. Germline CDR1 reads SGHTA; CDR2 reads FQGNSA. The CDR3 contains 13 residues. Here the CDR3 DNA reads TGTGCCAGCAAGCTCTCTGGGGCCAACGTCCTGACTTTC. It yields the protein CASKLSGANVLTF.

The chain combines TRBV4-1 with TRBJ2-6; a possible D gene is TRBD2 (5 bases). V was clipped by 5 bases and J by 1 base, with 21 bases between them. The CDR3 loop spans 19 amino acids. CDR1 MGHRA and CDR2 YSYEKL come from the germline V gene. DNA of the CDR3: TGCGCCAGCAGCACAAACCTTAGGGAGATTACGTCTGGGGCCAACGTCCTGACTTTC. The encoded protein is CASSTNLREITSGANVLTF.

This clonotype was detected a few times. V usage is TRBV6-1 and J usage is TRBJ2-7; D tentatively reads TRBD1 or TRBD2 (5 bases each). The V end lost 5 bases, the J end lost 2 bases, and 19 bases lay between the germline ends. Per the germline V gene, CDR1 is MNHNS and CDR2 is SASEGT. The CDR3 consists of 16 residues. The CDR3 here is CASSPPGTIGAYEQYF. In nucleotides, the CDR3 is TGTGCCAGCAGTCCCCCCGGGACCATCGGGGCCTACGAGCAGTACTTC.

V is TRBV7-8 and J is TRBJ2-7; TRBD2 matches at 8 bases. The CDR3 length is 17 residues. With 5 bases clipped from V and 4 bases from J, the junction kept 16 bases outside the gene matches. Germline CDR1 and CDR2: SGHVS and FQNEAQ. In nucleotides, the CDR3 is TGTGCCAGCAGCCGACCCGTGGCGGGGGGAACCAGGTACGAGCAGTACGTC. This gives the protein CASSRPVAGGTRYEQYV.

This clonotype was recorded at least ten times. The chain links TRBV5-1 to TRBJ2-7; 7 positions match TRBD2. The V segment lost 0 bases and the J segment 0 bases; nucleotides outside the gene matches: 9. The CDR3 contains 17 residues. The germline V gene has CDR1 SGHRS and CDR2 YFSETQ. The CDR3 sequence is CASSLVGGLAASYEQYF. The DNA of the CDR3 is TGCGCCAGCAGCTTGGTTGGCGGTCTAGCGGCCTCCTACGAGCAGTACTTC. The full variable domain, with the rest looked up from reference TRBV5-1 and TRBJ2-7, is KAGVTQTPRYLIKTRGQQVTLSCSPISGHRSVSWYQQTPGQGLQFLFEYFSETQRNKGNFPGRFSGRQFSNSRSEMNVSTLELGDSALYLCASSLVGGLAASYEQYFGPGTRLTVT.